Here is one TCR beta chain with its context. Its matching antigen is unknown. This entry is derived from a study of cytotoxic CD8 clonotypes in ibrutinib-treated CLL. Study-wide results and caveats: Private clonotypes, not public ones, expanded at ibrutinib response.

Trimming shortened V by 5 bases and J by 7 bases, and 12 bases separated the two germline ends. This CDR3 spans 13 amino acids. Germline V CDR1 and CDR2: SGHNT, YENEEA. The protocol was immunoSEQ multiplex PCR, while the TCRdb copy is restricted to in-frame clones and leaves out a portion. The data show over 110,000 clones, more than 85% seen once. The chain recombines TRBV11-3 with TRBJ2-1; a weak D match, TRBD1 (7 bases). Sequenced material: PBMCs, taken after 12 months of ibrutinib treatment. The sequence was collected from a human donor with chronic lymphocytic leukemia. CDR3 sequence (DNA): TGTGCCAGCAGCAAGACAGGGAGGAATGAGCAGTTCTTC. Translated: CASSKTGRNEQFF. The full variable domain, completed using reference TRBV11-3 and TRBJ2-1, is EAGVVQSPRYKIIEKKQPVAFWCNPISGHNTLYWYLQNLGQGPELLIRYENEEAVDDSQLPKDRFSAERLKGVDSTLKIQPAELGDSAVYLCASSKTGRNEQFFGPGTRLTVL.